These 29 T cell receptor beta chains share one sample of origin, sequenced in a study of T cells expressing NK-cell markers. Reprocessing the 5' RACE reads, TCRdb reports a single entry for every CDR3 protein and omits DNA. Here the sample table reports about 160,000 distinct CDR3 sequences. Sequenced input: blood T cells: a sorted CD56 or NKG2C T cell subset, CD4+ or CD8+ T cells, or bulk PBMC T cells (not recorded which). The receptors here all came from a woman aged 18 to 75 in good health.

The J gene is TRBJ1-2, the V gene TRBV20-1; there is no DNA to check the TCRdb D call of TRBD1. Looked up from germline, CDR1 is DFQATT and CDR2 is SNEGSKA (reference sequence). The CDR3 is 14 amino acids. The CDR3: CSAGTGGMSYGYTF.

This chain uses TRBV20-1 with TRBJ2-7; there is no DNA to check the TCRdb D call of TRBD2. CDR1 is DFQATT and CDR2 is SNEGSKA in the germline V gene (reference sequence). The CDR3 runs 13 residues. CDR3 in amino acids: CSVYAGGSYEQYF.

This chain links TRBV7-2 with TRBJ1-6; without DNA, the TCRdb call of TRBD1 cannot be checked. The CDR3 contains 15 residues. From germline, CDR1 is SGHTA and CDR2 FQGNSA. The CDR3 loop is CASSLVVGVDSPLHF.

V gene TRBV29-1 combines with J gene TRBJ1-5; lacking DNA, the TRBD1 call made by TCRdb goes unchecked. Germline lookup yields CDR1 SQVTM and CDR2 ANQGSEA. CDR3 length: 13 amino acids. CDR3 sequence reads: CSAQGGVRQPQHF.

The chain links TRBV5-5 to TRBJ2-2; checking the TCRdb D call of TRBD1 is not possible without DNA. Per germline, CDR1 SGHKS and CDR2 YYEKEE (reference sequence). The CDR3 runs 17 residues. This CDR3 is CASSPSHDRAVTGELFF.

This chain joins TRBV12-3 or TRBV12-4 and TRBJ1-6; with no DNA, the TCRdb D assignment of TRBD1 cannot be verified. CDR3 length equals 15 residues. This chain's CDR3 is CASSLVGGGYSPLHF.

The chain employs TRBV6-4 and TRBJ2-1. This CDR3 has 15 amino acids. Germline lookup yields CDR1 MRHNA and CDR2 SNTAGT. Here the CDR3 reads CASSVFRSQVNEQFF.

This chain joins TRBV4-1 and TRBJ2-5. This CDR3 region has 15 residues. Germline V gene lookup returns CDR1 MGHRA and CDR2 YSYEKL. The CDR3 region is CASSLIGRAKETQYF.

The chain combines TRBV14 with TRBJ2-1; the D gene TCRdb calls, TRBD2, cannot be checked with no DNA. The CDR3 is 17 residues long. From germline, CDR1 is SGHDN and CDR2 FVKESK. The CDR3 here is CASSQVLRGGHNNEQFF.

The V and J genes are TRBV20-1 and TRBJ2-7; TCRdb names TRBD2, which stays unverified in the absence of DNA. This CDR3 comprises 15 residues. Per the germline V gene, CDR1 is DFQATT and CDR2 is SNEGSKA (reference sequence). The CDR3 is CSARSLQEIGGEQYF.

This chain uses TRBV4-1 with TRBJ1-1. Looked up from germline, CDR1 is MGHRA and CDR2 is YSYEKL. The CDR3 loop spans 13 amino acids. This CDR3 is CASSQDMETEAFF.

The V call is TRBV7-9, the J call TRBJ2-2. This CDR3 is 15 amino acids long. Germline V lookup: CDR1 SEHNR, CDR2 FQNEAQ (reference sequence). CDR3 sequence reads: CASSLAGATTGELFF. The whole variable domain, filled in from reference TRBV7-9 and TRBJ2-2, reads DTGVSQNPRHKITKRGQNVTFRCDPISEHNRLYWYRQTLGQGPEFLTYFQNEAQLEKSRLLSDRFSAERPKGSFSTLEIQRTEQGDSAMYLCASSLAGATTGELFFGEGSRLTVL.

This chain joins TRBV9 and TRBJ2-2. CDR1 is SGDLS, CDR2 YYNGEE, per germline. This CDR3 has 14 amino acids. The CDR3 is CASEEKANTGELFF.

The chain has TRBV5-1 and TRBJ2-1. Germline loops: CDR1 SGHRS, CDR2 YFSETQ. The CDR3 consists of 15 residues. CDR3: CASRNMGGSYNEQFF.

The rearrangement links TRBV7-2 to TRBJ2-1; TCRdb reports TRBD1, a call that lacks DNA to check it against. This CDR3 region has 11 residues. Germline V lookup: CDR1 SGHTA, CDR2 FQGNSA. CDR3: CASTGSSQQFF.

The CDR3: CSAETGGPEAKNIQYF. J is TRBJ2-4 and V is TRBV29-1; TCRdb's assignment of TRBD1 cannot be checked, as there is no DNA. Germline V gene sequence: CDR1 SQVTM, CDR2 ANQGSEA. This CDR3 region has 16 residues.

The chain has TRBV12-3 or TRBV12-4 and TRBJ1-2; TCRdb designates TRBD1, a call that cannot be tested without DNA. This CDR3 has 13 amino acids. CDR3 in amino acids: CASRPLQGDGYTF.

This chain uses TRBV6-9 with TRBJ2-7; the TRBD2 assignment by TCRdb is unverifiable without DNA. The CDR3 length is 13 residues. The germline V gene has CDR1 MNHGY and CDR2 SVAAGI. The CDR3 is CANDGTAAYEQYF.

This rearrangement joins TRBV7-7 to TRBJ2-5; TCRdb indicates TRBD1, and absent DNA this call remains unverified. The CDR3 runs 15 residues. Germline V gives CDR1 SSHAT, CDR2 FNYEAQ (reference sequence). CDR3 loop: CASSHLTAGVETQYF. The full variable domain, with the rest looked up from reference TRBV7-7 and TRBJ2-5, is GAGVSQSPRYKVTKRGQDVTLRCDPISSHATLYWYQQALGQGPEFLTYFNYEAQPDKSGLPSDRFSAERPEGSISTLTIQRTEQRDSAMYRCASSHLTAGVETQYFGPGTRLLVL.

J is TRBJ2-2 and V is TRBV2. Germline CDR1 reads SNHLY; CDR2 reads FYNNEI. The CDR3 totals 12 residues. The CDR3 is CASNPTPGELFF. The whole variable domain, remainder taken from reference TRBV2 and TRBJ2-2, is EPEVTQTPSHQVTQMGQEVILRCVPISNHLYFYWYRQILGQKVEFLVSFYNNEISEKSEIFDDQFSVERPDGSNFTLKIRSTKLEDSAMYFCASNPTPGELFFGEGSRLTVL.

CDR3: CASSLHMGGYTF. The chain joins TRBV12-3 or TRBV12-4 to TRBJ1-2; TCRdb's D call, TRBD1, is unchecked because there is no DNA. The CDR3 spans 12 residues.

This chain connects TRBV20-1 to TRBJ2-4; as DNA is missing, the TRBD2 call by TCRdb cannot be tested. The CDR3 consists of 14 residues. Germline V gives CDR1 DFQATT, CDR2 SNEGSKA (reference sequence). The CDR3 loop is CSAIAGVAKNIQYF.

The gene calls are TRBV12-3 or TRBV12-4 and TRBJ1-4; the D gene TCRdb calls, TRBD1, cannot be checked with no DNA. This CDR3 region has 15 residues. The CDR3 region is CASSGADRANEKLFF.

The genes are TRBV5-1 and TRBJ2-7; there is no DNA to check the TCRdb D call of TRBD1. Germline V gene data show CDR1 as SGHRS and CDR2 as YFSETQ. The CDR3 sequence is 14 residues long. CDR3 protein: CASSQGQGVNEQYF.

This chain's CDR3 is CASSPRRGLETQYF. The chain joins TRBV11-2 to TRBJ2-5; TCRdb returns TRBD1, unconfirmable since there is no DNA. The CDR3 totals 14 residues. Germline V gives CDR1 SGHAT, CDR2 FQNNGV.

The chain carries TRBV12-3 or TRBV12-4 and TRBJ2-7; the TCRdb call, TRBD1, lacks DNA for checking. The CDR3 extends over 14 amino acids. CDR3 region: CASSVGGTGGEQYF.

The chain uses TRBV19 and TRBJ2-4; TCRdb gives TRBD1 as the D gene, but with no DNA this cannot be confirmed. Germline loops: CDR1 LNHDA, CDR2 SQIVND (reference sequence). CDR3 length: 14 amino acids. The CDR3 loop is CASSRGRAKNIQYF.

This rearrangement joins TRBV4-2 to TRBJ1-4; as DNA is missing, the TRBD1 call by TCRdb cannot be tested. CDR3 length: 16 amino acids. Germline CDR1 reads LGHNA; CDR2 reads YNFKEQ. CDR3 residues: CASSQGGGATNEKLFF.

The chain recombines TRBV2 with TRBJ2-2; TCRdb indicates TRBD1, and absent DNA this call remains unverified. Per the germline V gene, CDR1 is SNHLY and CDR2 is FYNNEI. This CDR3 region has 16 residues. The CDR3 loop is CASSRLGGANTGELFF.